Presented here are 28 T cell receptor beta chains from one specimen sequenced in a study of cytomegalovirus exposure and HLA in healthy donors. The PCR contained 60 Vbeta and 13 Jbeta primers. The method was immunoSEQ multiplex PCR; TCRdb's version includes in-frame clones alone and lacks a portion of them. The sample comprises about 190,000 clones, 70% to 90% of which are singletons, and 1.5% to 2% rests with the top ten. Sequencing input: PBMCs. These receptor sequences come from a woman under 30 in good health and CMV-seronegative.

The chain couples TRBV14 to TRBJ2-1; 9 positions match TRBD2. The V gene end was trimmed by 2 bases and the J gene end by 6 bases; junction bases not matched to a gene: 2. The germline gives CDR1 SGHDN, CDR2 FVKESK. This CDR3 has 14 amino acids. The chain's CDR3 is CASSQPGLANEQFF. The CDR3 DNA is TGTGCCAGCAGCCAACCGGGACTAGCCAATGAGCAGTTCTTC.

The chain has TRBV29-1 and TRBJ1-1, with 8 bases fitting TRBD1. CDR1 is SQVTM and CDR2 is ANQGSEA in the germline V gene. The CDR3 has 15 residues. V lost 4 bases, J lost 6 bases, and 13 bases stayed unmatched. The CDR3 loop reads CSVAPPRGRLAEAFF. The CDR3 coding sequence is TGCAGCGTTGCCCCTCCCAGGGGGCGTTTGGCTGAAGCTTTCTTT. The entire variable domain, with the rest obtained from reference TRBV29-1 and TRBJ1-1, is as follows: SAVISQKPSRDICQRGTSLTIQCQVDSQVTMMFWYRQQPGQSLTLIATANQGSEATYESGFVIDKFPISRPNLTFSTLTVSNMSPEDSSIYLCSVAPPRGRLAEAFFGQGTRLTVV.

This clone appeared once. V usage is TRBV29-1 and J usage is TRBJ1-2, with D perhaps matching TRBD1 (5 bases). Germline lookup yields CDR1 SQVTM and CDR2 ANQGSEA. Between the trimmed V and J ends, which lost 6 bases and 3 bases, there was a span of 11 bases. The CDR3 is 12 amino acids. The CDR3 DNA follows: TGCAGCGTAACGGACACCGACTATGGCTACACCTTC. Amino acid sequence: CSVTDTDYGYTF.

This clone was seen a single time. This rearrangement joins TRBV28 to TRBJ2-7; possible D gene TRBD1, 5 bases. The CDR3 runs 12 residues. CDR1 and CDR2 from the germline V gene are MDHEN and SYDVKM. Trimming left V 8 bases short and J 1 base short, with 9 bases between. The CDR3 here is CASETGSYEQYF. The CDR3 DNA sequence: TGTGCCAGCGAAACAGGATCCTACGAGCAGTACTTC.

The chain has TRBV6-5 and TRBJ1-6; possibly TRBD1 for D (5 bases). The V gene's germline CDR1 is MNHEY and CDR2 SVGAGI. V lost 2 bases and J lost 4, with 6 bases in between. This CDR3 has 14 residues. The CDR3 DNA reads TGTGCCAGCAGTTACGGACAATATAATTCACCCCTCCACTTT. Encoded protein: CASSYGQYNSPLHF.

The chain employs TRBV15 and TRBJ1-4; maybe TRBD1 (6 bases). This CDR3 contains 15 residues. Trimming took off 3 bases at V and 5 bases at J, with 13 bases between the two ends. The germline gives CDR1 LNHNV, CDR2 YYDKDF (reference sequence). The CDR3: CATSSSGQANEKLFF. CDR3 nucleotides: TGTGCCACCAGCAGTTCGGGACAAGCAAATGAAAAACTGTTTTTT.

The V and J genes are TRBV30 and TRBJ1-5, with 10 bases lining up with TRBD1. CDR1 is GTSNPN, CDR2 SVGIG, per germline (reference sequence). The V and J ends lost 4 bases and 0 bases, in that order; junction bases with no gene match: 9. The CDR3 runs 17 residues. The CDR3 nucleotides are TGTGCCTGGAATGGGGACAGGGGACCTTATAGCAATCAGCCCCAGCATTTT. Protein product: CAWNGDRGPYSNQPQHF. The variable domain in full, completed from reference TRBV30 and TRBJ1-5, reads SQTIHQWPATLVQPVGSPLSLECTVEGTSNPNLYWYRQAAGRGLQLLFYSVGIGQISSEVPQNLSASRPQDRQFILSSKKLLLSDSGFYLCAWNGDRGPYSNQPQHFGDGTRLSIL.

Only one count was recorded for this clone. The chain carries TRBV7-2 and TRBJ2-7, with D perhaps TRBD2 (5 bases). Between the trimmed V and J ends, which lost 4 bases and 7 bases, there was a span of 17 bases. The CDR3 runs to 14 residues. From germline, CDR1 is SGHTA and CDR2 FQGNSA. In nucleotides, the CDR3 is TGTGCCAGCAGCTCTCTCGGGGAAGGTGAGGAGCAGTACTTC. Its protein is CASSSLGEGEEQYF. The complete variable domain, with remaining parts taken from reference TRBV7-2 and TRBJ2-7, reads GAGVSQSPSNKVTEKGKDVELRCDPISGHTALYWYRQSLGQGLEFLIYFQGNSAPDKSGLPSDRFSAERTGGSVSTLTIQRTQQEDSAVYLCASSSLGEGEEQYFGPGTRLTVT.

The rearrangement joins TRBV9 to TRBJ1-2, with D tentatively TRBD1 (5 bases). Trimming left V 4 bases short and J 6 bases short, with 16 bases between. Germline CDR1 and CDR2: SGDLS and YYNGEE. The CDR3 is 14 residues long. CDR3 nucleotide sequence: TGTGCCAGCAGCCCTGGTATGGGACTCCATGGCTACACCTTC. This sequence encodes CASSPGMGLHGYTF.

The chain carries TRBV6-1 and TRBJ2-4; D might be TRBD2 (7 bases). Germline V lookup: CDR1 MNHNS, CDR2 SASEGT. The V end was cut by 3 bases, the J end by 1 base, with 16 bases between. The CDR3 totals 17 residues. CDR3 nucleotide sequence: TGTGCCAGCAGTGAGGCAAGGGGGGGGAGGGCCAAAAACATTCAGTACTTC. Translated, it gives CASSEARGGRAKNIQYF.

A few counts support this clone. The chain employs TRBV5-1 and TRBJ2-7; 10 nucleotides align to TRBD1. The CDR3 spans 14 residues. The germline V gene has CDR1 SGHRS and CDR2 YFSETQ. The junction had 3 bases not matched to a gene; V was cut back by 3 bases and J by 3 bases. The CDR3 is CASSWGTGDYEQYF. The CDR3 DNA reads as TGCGCCAGCAGCTGGGGGACAGGGGACTACGAGCAGTACTTC.

The chain recombines TRBV10-2 with TRBJ1-4; D is undetermined. CDR3 length: 14 amino acids. The germline V gene encodes CDR1 WSHSY and CDR2 SAAADI. V shed 0 bases and J shed 8 bases, with 10 bases lying between them. The CDR3 reads CASSESTRVEKLFF. DNA for the CDR3: TGCGCCAGCAGTGAGTCGACGAGGGTAGAAAAACTGTTTTTT.

This clone was observed once. The V call is TRBV28, the J call TRBJ2-5; 9 bases align to TRBD1. There are 15 residues in the CDR3. Trimming cost V 5 bases and J 7 bases; bases outside gene matches: 11. CDR1 and CDR2 from the germline V gene are MDHEN and SYDVKM. The CDR3 sequence: CASSEPGQGLRTQYF. In DNA, the CDR3 is TGTGCCAGCAGTGAGCCGGGACAGGGCCTCAGGACCCAGTACTTC.

The rearrangement uses TRBV7-9 and TRBJ2-1, with 10 bases aligning to TRBD2. In germline, CDR1 is SEHNR, CDR2 FQNEAQ (reference sequence). V lost 10 bases and J lost 9; bases outside the gene matches: 9. The CDR3 extends over 13 amino acids. The CDR3 loop is CAIPGLAGVEQFF. CDR3 DNA sequence: TGTGCCATCCCGGGGCTAGCGGGAGTTGAGCAGTTCTTC.

This clone has more than one count but fewer than ten. The chain employs TRBV9 and TRBJ2-5; TRBD2 is a possible D gene (6 bases). The germline V gene has CDR1 SGDLS and CDR2 YYNGEE. V gave up 2 bases and J gave up 6 bases, with 17 bases separating them. This CDR3 region has 15 residues. DNA for the CDR3: TGTGCCAGCAGCGTTGGCGGGGACCCCGGAAAGACCCAGTACTTC. It encodes CASSVGGDPGKTQYF.

The chain links TRBV5-8 to TRBJ1-5, with 7 nucleotides matching TRBD1. The CDR3 has 16 amino acids. The ends lost 4 bases at V and 9 bases at J; junction bases unmatched: 16. Per the germline V gene, CDR1 is SGHTS and CDR2 is YDEGEE. This chain's CDR3 is CASSPPAGQLIRPQHF. The CDR3 DNA sequence: TGTGCCAGCAGCCCTCCCGCGGGACAGTTGATCAGGCCCCAGCATTTT.

This clone was seen a few times. DNA for the CDR3: TGTGCCAGCGGGCCAGAGGGGGCCTTTGGAAACACCATATATTTT. It codes for CASGPEGAFGNTIYF. The chain recombines TRBV6-1 with TRBJ1-3; 7 positions match TRBD1. The CDR3 extends over 15 amino acids. The trim removed 8 bases at V and 3 bases at J, leaving 10 bases unmatched. Germline V CDR1 and CDR2: MNHNS, SASEGT.

The V and J genes are TRBV5-1 and TRBJ2-1; 10 bases line up with TRBD2. Germline-derived CDR1 and CDR2 are SGHRS and YFSETQ. The CDR3 has 16 residues. V gave up 1 base and J gave up 4 bases; unmatched junction bases: 5. CDR3 DNA: TGCGCCAGCAGCTTGTGGGCTAGCGGGGGATACAATGAGCAGTTCTTC. Its translation: CASSLWASGGYNEQFF.

The rearrangement joins TRBV7-2 to TRBJ2-5, with TRBD2 as a possible D gene (6 bases). Germline V gene sequence: CDR1 SGHTA, CDR2 FQGNSA. The CDR3 extends over 13 amino acids. Trimming cost V 1 base and J 5 bases, with 8 bases left between them. DNA of the CDR3: TGTGCCAGCAGCTTAGAAGGGAGGGAGACCCAGTACTTC. The encoded protein is CASSLEGRETQYF.

The V call is TRBV18, the J call TRBJ1-5; D remains unclear. The CDR3 is 14 amino acids. The germline gives CDR1 KGHSH, CDR2 LQKENI. Between the trimmed V and J ends, which lost 2 bases and 0 bases, there was a span of 5 bases. The CDR3 spells CASSPALSNQPQHF. The CDR3 DNA is TGTGCCAGCTCACCAGCACTTAGCAATCAGCCCCAGCATTTT.

This clone has a handful of counts. The chain links TRBV5-1 to TRBJ2-1; the D gene is possibly TRBD2 (6 bases). Trimming pared 1 base from V and 5 bases from J, leaving 16 bases between. Germline assignment: CDR1 SGHRS and CDR2 YFSETQ. This CDR3 is built from 16 residues. CDR3: CASSLRGAAPNNEQFF. For the CDR3, the DNA is TGCGCCAGCAGCTTGCGCGGGGCGGCTCCCAACAATGAGCAGTTCTTC.

This clone appeared a single time. The chain is built from TRBV9 and TRBJ2-1; 7 bases are a match to TRBD2. Germline V CDR1 and CDR2: SGDLS, YYNGEE. Trimming took 2 bases from V and 8 from J; bases not matched to a gene: 10. The CDR3 sequence is 15 residues long. In nucleotides, the CDR3 is TGTGCCAGCAGCGTCGGGGGGTCCCCCTGGGATGAGCAGTTCTTC. It specifies CASSVGGSPWDEQFF.

The V call is TRBV27, the J call TRBJ2-7, with 7 bases identical to TRBD1. J was trimmed by 3 bases and V by 6 bases; bases with no gene match: 11. Per the germline V gene, CDR1 is MNHEY and CDR2 is SMNVEV (reference sequence). This CDR3 is 15 amino acids long. CDR3 nucleotides: TGTGCCAGCAGCCTCACCGGGACAGACTTCTACGAGCAGTACTTC. Amino acid sequence: CASSLTGTDFYEQYF.

The rearrangement uses TRBV10-1 and TRBJ2-5; D remains ambiguous. Germline lookup yields CDR1 WNHNN and CDR2 SYGVQD (reference sequence). The V end lost 0 bases, the J end lost 7 bases, and 15 bases lay between the germline ends. CDR3 length: 15 residues. CDR3 sequence reads: CASSESIARGGTQYF. The CDR3 nucleotides read TGCGCCAGCAGTGAGTCTATAGCCCGCGGTGGGACCCAGTACTTC.

The gene calls are TRBV4-2 and TRBJ1-5, with no clear D. V was trimmed by 0 bases and J by 0 bases, leaving 9 bases between them. Germline values: CDR1 LGHNA, CDR2 YNFKEQ. The CDR3 totals 16 residues. CDR3 protein: CASSQESGYSNQPQHF. CDR3 sequence (DNA): TGTGCCAGCAGCCAAGAGTCCGGTTATAGCAATCAGCCCCAGCATTTT.

The rearrangement links TRBV2 to TRBJ1-2; no clear D gene. In germline, CDR1 is SNHLY, CDR2 FYNNEI. The V end lost 6 bases, the J end lost 8 bases, and 10 bases lay between the germline ends. The CDR3 is made up of 11 amino acids. Here the CDR3 DNA reads TGTGCCAGCAGGCCGGAGATGGGCTACACCTTC. Its protein product is CASRPEMGYTF.

This sequence joins TRBV30 and TRBJ1-5; a possible D gene is TRBD1 (5 bases). The CDR3 is 13 residues long. V was pared by 4 bases and J by 5 bases, with 12 bases between. Per germline, CDR1 GTSNPN and CDR2 SVGIG (reference sequence). The CDR3 nucleotides are TGTGCCTGGAACCGGGACTCCGATCAGCCCCAGCATTTT. Translating it yields CAWNRDSDQPQHF.

The chain recombines TRBV27 with TRBJ2-5; 14 bases are shared with TRBD2. V gave up 6 bases and J gave up 7 bases; unmatched junction bases: 7. The CDR3 has 15 amino acids. Germline V gives CDR1 MNHEY, CDR2 SMNVEV (reference sequence). CDR3 region: CASSSGTSGSGTQYF. CDR3 nucleotide sequence: TGTGCCAGCAGCTCCGGGACTAGCGGGAGTGGGACCCAGTACTTC.